The 9 T cell receptor beta chains in this list originate from one sample, sequenced in a study of blood T cell repertoires in COVID-19. Profiled with immunoSEQ multiplex PCR; TCRdb holds only in-frame clones, not every one. The sample yields about 160,000 clones, approximately 81% seen once. The sample was PBMCs or T cells enriched from blood (not recorded which). All receptors come from a woman aged 50 to 65 who had recovered from COVID-19.

The chain recombines TRBV5-4 with TRBJ2-3; D is ambiguous. Trimming removed 4 bases from V and 4 bases from J, with 10 bases in between. The germline gives CDR1 SGHNT, CDR2 YYREEE (reference sequence). The CDR3 is 13 amino acids. The CDR3 nucleotides read TGTGCCAGCAGCCCCCACTCATCAGATACGCAGTATTTT. It codes for CASSPHSSDTQYF.

In this sample, this clone turned up once. V usage is TRBV7-2 and J usage is TRBJ2-3; TRBD2 matches at 9 bases. Germline V gene lookup returns CDR1 SGHTA and CDR2 FQGNSA. This CDR3 contains 13 residues. J gave up 9 bases and V 7 bases, and 8 bases lay outside the gene matches. CDR3 nucleotide sequence: TGTGCCAGCACCGAAGGCGGGAGGGGGACGCAGTATTTT. Its translation: CASTEGGRGTQYF.

The genes are TRBV28 and TRBJ1-1, with 8 bases aligning to TRBD1. V shed 7 bases and J 5 bases; nucleotides not matched to a gene: 9. The CDR3 contains 14 residues. The germline V gene has CDR1 MDHEN and CDR2 SYDVKM. The CDR3 reads CASNRQGAGTEAFF. As DNA, the CDR3 is TGTGCCAGCAACCGCCAGGGGGCAGGAACTGAAGCTTTCTTT. The full variable domain, in which reference TRBV28 and TRBJ1-1 provide the parts outside the CDR3, is DVKVTQSSRYLVKRTGEKVFLECVQDMDHENMFWYRQDPGLGLRLIYFSYDVKMKEKGDIPEGYSVSREKKERFSLILESASTNQTSMYLCASNRQGAGTEAFFGQGTRLTVV.

The CDR3 DNA reads TGTGCCAGCAGAGGGACAGGGGGTTCTGAGCAGTTCTTC. This translates into CASRGTGGSEQFF. The gene calls are TRBV6-5 and TRBJ2-1; TRBD1 aligns across 11 bases. Trimming at V came to 6 bases and at J to 9 bases, leaving 4 bases not matched to a gene. Germline V lookup: CDR1 MNHEY, CDR2 SVGAGI. The CDR3 is 13 residues long.

This chain connects TRBV5-1 to TRBJ2-1; D unresolved. This CDR3 is built from 14 residues. CDR1 is SGHRS, CDR2 YFSETQ, per germline. V dropped 0 bases and J dropped 5 bases, with 9 bases sitting between them. CDR3 in amino acids: CASSLAPSNNEQFF. The CDR3 nucleotides are TGCGCCAGCAGCTTGGCGCCGAGCAACAATGAGCAGTTCTTC. Full variable domain (missing parts from reference TRBV5-1 and TRBJ2-1): KAGVTQTPRYLIKTRGQQVTLSCSPISGHRSVSWYQQTPGQGLQFLFEYFSETQRNKGNFPGRFSGRQFSNSRSEMNVSTLELGDSALYLCASSLAPSNNEQFFGPGTRLTVL.

The J gene is TRBJ1-4, the V gene TRBV20-1, with D possibly matching TRBD1 (6 bases). The CDR3 covers 11 residues. Germline V gene lookup returns CDR1 DFQATT and CDR2 SNEGSKA (reference sequence). Trimming took 4 bases from V and 8 from J, leaving 8 bases between them. In DNA form, the CDR3 reads TGCAGTGCTATAACAGGGGAAAAACTGTTTTTT. Translating it yields CSAITGEKLFF.

The chain joins TRBV5-1 to TRBJ2-3; 7 nucleotides match TRBD2. Trimming removed 4 bases from V and 1 base from J; junction bases left unmatched: 6. Germline values: CDR1 SGHRS, CDR2 YFSETQ. This CDR3 comprises 15 residues. The CDR3 DNA reads TGCGCCAGCAGCGGGAGGGAAGAGGGCACAGATACGCAGTATTTT. Amino acids: CASSGREEGTDTQYF.

On this clone: Other nucleotide sequences in the sample specify the same CDR3. The chain joins TRBV18 to TRBJ2-7; perhaps TRBD1 as D (6 bases). The CDR3 sequence is 12 residues long. Germline V gene lookup returns CDR1 KGHSH and CDR2 LQKENI. With 4 bases removed from V and 3 bases from J, the gap between germline ends came to 7 bases. Here the CDR3 DNA reads TGTGCCAGCTCACTACAGGGCTACGAGCAGTACTTC. This encodes CASSLQGYEQYF.

The V and J genes are TRBV12-3 or TRBV12-4 and TRBJ1-2, with TRBD1 as a possible D gene (5 bases). Trimming removed 3 bases at V and 10 bases at J, with 15 bases between. This CDR3 is built from 13 residues. CDR3 protein: CASSFPDRGTYTF. The CDR3 DNA sequence: TGTGCCAGCAGTTTCCCTGATAGGGGAACCTACACCTTC.